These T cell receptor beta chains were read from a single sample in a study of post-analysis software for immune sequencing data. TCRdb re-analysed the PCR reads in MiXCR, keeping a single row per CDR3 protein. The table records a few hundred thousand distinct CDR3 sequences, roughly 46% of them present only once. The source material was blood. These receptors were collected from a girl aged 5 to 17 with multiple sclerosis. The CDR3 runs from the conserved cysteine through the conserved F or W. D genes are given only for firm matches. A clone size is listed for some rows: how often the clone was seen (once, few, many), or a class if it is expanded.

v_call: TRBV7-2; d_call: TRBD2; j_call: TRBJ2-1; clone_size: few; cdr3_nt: TGTGCCAGCAGCTTAGCTAGCGGGGACTTTTACAATGAGCAGTTCTTC; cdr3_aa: CASSLASGDFYNEQFF
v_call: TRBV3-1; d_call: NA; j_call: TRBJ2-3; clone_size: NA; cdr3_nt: TGTGCCAGCAGCCAAGCTAATGAACCAGATACGCAGTATTTT; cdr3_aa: CASSQANEPDTQYF
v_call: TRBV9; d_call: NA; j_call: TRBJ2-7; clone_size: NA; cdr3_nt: TGTGCCAGCAGCGTAGTGGGGGACTCCTACGAGCAGTACTTC; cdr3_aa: CASSVVGDSYEQYF
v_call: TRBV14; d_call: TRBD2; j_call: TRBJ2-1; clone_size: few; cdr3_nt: TGTGCCAGCAGCCGGACTAGCGGGAGGGTGACCTACAATGAGCAGTTCTTC; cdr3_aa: CASSRTSGRVTYNEQFF
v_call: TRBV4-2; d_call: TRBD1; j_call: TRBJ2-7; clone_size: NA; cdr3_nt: TGTGCCAGCAGCCAAGAGAGGTCGGCAGGGGGTTACGAGCAGTACTTC; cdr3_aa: CASSQERSAGGYEQYF
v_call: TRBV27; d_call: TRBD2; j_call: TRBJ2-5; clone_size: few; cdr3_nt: TGTGCCAGCAGTTACGGCCCTGGGAGGGCGGGAGAGACCCAGTACTTC; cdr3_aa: CASSYGPGRAGETQYF
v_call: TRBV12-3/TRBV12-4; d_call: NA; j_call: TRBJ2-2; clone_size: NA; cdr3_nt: TGTGCCAGCAGTTTACAGCAACGTGGGGAGCTGTTTTTT; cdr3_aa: CASSLQQRGELFF
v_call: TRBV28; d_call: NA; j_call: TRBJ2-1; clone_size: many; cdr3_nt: TGTGCCAGCACCGGAGGCCATGAGCAGTTCTTC; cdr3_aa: CASTGGHEQFF
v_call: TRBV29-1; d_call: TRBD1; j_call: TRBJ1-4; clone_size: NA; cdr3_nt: TGCAGCGCGGGACAGACTAATGAAAAACTGTTTTTT; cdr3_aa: CSAGQTNEKLFF
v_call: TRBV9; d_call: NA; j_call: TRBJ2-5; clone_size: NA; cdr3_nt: TGTGCCAGCAGCGTAGACAGGGCCGGGGAGACCCAGTACTTC; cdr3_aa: CASSVDRAGETQYF
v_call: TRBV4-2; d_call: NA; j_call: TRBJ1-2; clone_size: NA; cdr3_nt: TGTGCCAGCAGCTCCCCGTGCGCTCTGAACTATGGCTACACCTTC; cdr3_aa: CASSSPCALNYGYTF
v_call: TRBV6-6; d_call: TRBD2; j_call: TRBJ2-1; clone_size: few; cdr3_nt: TGTGCCAGCGGTACCTTAAGGACTAGCGGGGACAATGAGCAGTTCTTC; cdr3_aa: CASGTLRTSGDNEQFF
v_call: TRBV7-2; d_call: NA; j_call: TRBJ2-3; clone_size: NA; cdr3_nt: TGTGCCAGCAGCTACCTTAGGGGGGGGAGCACAGATACGCAGTATTTT; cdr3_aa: CASSYLRGGSTDTQYF
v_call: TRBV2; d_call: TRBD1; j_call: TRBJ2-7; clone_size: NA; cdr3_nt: TGTGCCAGCAGTGATTCAGGGGGCGATGACGAGCAGTACTTC; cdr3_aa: CASSDSGGDDEQYF
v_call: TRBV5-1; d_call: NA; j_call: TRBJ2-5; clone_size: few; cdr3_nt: TGCGCCAGCATGGGGGCCTCTCGGGAGCAGTACTTC; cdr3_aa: CASMGASREQYF
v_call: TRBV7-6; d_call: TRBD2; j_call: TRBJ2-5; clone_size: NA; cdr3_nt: TGTGCCGGCAGCTTAATTCTAGCGGGAGAAGTGGAGACCCAGTACTTC; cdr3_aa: CAGSLILAGEVETQYF
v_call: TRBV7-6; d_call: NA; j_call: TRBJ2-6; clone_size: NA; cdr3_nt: TGTGCCAGCAGCGCGAAGGACAGCCTCTCTGGGGCCAACGTCCTGACTTTC; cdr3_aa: CASSAKDSLSGANVLTF
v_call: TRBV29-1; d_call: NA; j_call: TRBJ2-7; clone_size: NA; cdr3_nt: TGCAGCGTAACGGACAGCCGGGCCTACGAGCAGTACTTC; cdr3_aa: CSVTDSRAYEQYF
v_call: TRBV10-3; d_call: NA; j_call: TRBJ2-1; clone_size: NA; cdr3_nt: TGTGCCATCAGTGAGCTGGTGGGGAATGAGCAGTTCTTC; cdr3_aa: CAISELVGNEQFF
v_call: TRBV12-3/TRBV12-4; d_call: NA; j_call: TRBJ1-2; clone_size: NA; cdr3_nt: TGTGCCAGCACCGCCCACGGGGTTCTAGATGGCTACACCTTC; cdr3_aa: CASTAHGVLDGYTF
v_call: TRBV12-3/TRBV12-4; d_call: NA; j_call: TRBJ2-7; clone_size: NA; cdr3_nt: TGTGCCAGCAGTTTAGAGCCCTTTAACCTCTACGAGCAGTACTTC; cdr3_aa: CASSLEPFNLYEQYF
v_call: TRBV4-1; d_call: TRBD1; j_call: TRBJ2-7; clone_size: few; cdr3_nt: TGCGCCAGCAGCCAAAGCCTTCAGTATAACCCAGGGGGATACTCCTACGAGCAGTACTTC; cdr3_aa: CASSQSLQYNPGGYSYEQYF
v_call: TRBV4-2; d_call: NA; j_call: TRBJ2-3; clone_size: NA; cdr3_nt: TGTGCCAGCAGCCAAGATAGAAGTTCGCGCACAGATACGCAGTATTTT; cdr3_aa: CASSQDRSSRTDTQYF
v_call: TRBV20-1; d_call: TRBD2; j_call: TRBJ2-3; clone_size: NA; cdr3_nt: TGCAGTGCTAGAGGCGTGCTAGCGGGAGGGAAGGATACGCAGTATTTT; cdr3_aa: CSARGVLAGGKDTQYF
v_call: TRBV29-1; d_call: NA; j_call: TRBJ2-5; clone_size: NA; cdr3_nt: TGCAGCGTCCCAAAGGGCGGCAAGAGGGAGACCCAGTACTTC; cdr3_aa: CSVPKGGKRETQYF
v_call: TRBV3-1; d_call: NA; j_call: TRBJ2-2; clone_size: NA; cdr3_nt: TGTGCCAGCAGCCAAGGACTGGCCGGGGAGCTGTTTTTT; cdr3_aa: CASSQGLAGELFF
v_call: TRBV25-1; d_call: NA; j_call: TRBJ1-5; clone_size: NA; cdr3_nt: TGTGCCAGCAGTTCAGCAGGGGCCGGCCAGCCCCAGCATTTT; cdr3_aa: CASSSAGAGQPQHF
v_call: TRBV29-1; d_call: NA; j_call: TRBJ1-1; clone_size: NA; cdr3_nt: TGCAGCGTGGCCCACCGAGGGGGCACTGAAGCTTTCTTT; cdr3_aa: CSVAHRGGTEAFF
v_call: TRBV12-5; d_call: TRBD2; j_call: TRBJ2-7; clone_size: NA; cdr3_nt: TGTGCTAGTGGTTTGGAAGGGGAGGGCCCCTACGAGCAGTACTTC; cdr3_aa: CASGLEGEGPYEQYF
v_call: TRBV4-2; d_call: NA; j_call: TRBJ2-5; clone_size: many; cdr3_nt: TGTGCCAGCAGCCCGACAGTCCAAGAGACCCAGTACTTC; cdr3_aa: CASSPTVQETQYF
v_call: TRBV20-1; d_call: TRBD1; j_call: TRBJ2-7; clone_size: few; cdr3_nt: TGCAGTGCTCCATCCCAGGGGACAGGACCAACCTACGAGCAGTACTTC; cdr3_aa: CSAPSQGTGPTYEQYF
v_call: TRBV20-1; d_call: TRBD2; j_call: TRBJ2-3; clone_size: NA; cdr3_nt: TGCAGTGCTCACACTAGCGGGAGGTATGATACGCAGTATTTT; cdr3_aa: CSAHTSGRYDTQYF
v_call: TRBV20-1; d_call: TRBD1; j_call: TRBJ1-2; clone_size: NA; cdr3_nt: TGCAGTGCTGATCCCGGGACAGACACTAAGAGCTATGGCTACACCTTC; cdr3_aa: CSADPGTDTKSYGYTF
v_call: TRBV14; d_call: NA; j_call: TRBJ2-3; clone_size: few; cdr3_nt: TGTGCCAGCAGCGCGCAGAGAGTGGCACCAGATACGCAGTATTTT; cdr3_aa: CASSAQRVAPDTQYF
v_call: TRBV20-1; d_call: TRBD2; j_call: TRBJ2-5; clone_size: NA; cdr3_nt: TGCAGTGCCCAATCGGGACTAGCGGGAGGGAGTCCCCAAGAGACCCAGTACTTC; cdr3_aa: CSAQSGLAGGSPQETQYF
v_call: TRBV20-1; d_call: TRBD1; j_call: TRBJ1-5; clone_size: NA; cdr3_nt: TGCAGTGCTACGAGGACAGGGGCACGGCAGCCCCAGCATTTT; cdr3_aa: CSATRTGARQPQHF
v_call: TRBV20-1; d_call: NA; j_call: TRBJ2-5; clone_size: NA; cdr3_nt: TGCAGTGCTAGAGGGGGGGACAGAAAAGAGACCCAGTACTTC; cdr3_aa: CSARGGDRKETQYF
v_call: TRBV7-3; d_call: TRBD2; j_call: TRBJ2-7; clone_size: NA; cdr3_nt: TGTGCCAGCAGCCCCCACACTAGCGGGGTGCAGTACTTC; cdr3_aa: CASSPHTSGVQYF
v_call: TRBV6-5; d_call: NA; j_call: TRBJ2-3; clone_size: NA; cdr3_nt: TGTGCCAGCAGTGACCCGACCTCGACGCAGTATTTT; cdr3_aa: CASSDPTSTQYF
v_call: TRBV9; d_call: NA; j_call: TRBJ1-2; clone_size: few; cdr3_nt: TGTGCCAGCAGCCCCGAAGACATATATGGCTACACCTTC; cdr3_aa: CASSPEDIYGYTF
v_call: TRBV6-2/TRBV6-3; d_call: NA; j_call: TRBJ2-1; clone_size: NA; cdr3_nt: TGTGCCAGCCGCCGCGGCGGGACAGCCAATGAGCAGTTCTTC; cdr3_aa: CASRRGGTANEQFF
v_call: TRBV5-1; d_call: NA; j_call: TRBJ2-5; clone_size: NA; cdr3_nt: TGCGCCAGCAGCTTTACTAGCCAAGAGACCCAGTACTTC; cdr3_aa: CASSFTSQETQYF
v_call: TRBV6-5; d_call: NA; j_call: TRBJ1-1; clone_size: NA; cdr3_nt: TGTGCCAGCAGTTACAGGGGAAAGGCTTTCTTT; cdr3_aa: CASSYRGKAFF
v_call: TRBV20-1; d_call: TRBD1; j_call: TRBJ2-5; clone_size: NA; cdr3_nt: TGCAGTGCTTCGGCCCCGACAGGGGAGGAGACCCAGTACTTC; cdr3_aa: CSASAPTGEETQYF
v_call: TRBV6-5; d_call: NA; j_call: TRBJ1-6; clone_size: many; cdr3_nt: TGTGCCAGCAGTTACTCGAAGACGGAGTCTCTCGGCAAACTGCGTTCACCCCTCCACTTT; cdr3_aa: CASSYSKTESLGKLRSPLHF
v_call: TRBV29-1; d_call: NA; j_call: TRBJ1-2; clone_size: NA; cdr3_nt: TGCAGCGCTTCACAGGGAAGTGCCTATGGCTACACCTTC; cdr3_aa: CSASQGSAYGYTF
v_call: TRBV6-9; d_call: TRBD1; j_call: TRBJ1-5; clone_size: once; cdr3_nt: TGTGCCAGCAGTTGCTGTCCGGGACAGGGCCAAAATCAGCCCCAGCATTTT; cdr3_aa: CASSCCPGQGQNQPQHF
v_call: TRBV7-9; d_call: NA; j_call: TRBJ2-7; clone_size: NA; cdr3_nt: TGTGCCAGCAGCTTAGAATTTCACGAGCAGTACTTC; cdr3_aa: CASSLEFHEQYF
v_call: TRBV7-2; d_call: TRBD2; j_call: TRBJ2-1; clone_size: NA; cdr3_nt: TGTGCCAGTAGTAGCGGGAACTACAATGAGCAGTTCTTC; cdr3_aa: CASSSGNYNEQFF
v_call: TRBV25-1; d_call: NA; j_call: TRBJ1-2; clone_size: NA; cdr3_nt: TGTGCCAGCAGTGAAGGGTGTAGTGGCTACACCTTC; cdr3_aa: CASSEGCSGYTF
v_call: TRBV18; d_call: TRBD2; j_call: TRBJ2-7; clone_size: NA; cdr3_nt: TGTGCCAGCTCCCCAGCCGGGACTAGGGAGCAGTACTTC; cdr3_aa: CASSPAGTREQYF
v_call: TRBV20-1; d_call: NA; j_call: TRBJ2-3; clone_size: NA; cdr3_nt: TGCAGTGCTCATGGTGGGGTTCGGGTAGATACGCAGTATTTT; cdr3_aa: CSAHGGVRVDTQYF
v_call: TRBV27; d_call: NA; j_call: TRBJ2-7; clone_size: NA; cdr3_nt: TGTGCCAGCAGTTTTGGAGGGCCTGTCTACGAGCAGTACTTC; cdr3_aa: CASSFGGPVYEQYF
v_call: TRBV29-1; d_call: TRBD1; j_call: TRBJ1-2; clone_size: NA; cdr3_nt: TGCAGCGTTGAAGGACGACAGGGACTCTATGGCTACACCTTC; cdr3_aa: CSVEGRQGLYGYTF
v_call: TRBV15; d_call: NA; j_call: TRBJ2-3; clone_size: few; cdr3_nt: TGTGCCACCAGCAGAGATATCGGCGGTAGCACAGATACGCAGTATTTT; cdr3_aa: CATSRDIGGSTDTQYF
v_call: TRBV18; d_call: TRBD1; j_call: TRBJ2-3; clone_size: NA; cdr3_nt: TGTGCCAGCTCTCCAGCGACAGGGGAGACGCAGTATTTT; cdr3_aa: CASSPATGETQYF
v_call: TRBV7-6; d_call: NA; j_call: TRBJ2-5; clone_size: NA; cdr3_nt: TGTGCCAGCAGCCCCGGGACTTCAAAACTTGGGCAGTACTTC; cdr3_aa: CASSPGTSKLGQYF
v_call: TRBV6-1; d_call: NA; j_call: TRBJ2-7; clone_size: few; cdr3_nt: TGTGCCAGCAGGAAAACAGGACTCGAGCAGTACTTC; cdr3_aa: CASRKTGLEQYF
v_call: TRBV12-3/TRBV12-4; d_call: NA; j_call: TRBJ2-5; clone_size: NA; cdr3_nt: TGTGCCAGCAGTTTCGGGTCAGGCCGACAAGAGACCCAGTACTTC; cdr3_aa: CASSFGSGRQETQYF
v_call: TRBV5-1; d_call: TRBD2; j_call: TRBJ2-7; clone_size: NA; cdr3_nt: TGCGCCAGCAGGCCCCTCAGCGGGAGCCTCTACGAGCAGTACTTC; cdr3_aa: CASRPLSGSLYEQYF